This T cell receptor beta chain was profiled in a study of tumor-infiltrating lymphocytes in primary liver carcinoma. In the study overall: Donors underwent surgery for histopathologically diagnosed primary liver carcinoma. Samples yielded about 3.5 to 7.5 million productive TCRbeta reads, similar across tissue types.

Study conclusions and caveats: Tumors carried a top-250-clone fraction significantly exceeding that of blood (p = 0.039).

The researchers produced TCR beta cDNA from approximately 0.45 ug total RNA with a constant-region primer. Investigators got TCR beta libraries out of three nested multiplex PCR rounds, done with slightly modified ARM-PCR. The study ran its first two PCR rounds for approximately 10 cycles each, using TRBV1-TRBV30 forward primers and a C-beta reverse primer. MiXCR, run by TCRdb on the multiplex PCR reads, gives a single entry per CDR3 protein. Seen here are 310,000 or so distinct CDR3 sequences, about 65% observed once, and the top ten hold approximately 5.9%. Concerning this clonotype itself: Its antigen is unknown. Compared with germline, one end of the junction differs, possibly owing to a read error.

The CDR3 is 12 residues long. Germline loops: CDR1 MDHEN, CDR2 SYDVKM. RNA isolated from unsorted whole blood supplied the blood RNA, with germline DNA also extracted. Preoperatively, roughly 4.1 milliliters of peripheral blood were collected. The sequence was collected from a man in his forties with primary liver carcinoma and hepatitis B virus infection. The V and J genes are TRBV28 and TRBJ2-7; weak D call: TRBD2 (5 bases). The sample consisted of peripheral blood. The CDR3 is CARSFGAYEQYF. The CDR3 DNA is TGTGCCCGCAGTTTCGGGGCCTACGAGCAGTACTTC.